A selection of T cell receptor beta chains follows, all from one sample in a study of blood T cell repertoires in COVID-19. Generated by immunoSEQ multiplex PCR, the TCRdb table keeps only in-frame clones and is missing some. The table records 240,000 or so clones, around 90% of them present only once. Material: PBMCs or T cells enriched from blood (not recorded which). Receptors were obtained from a man in his forties or fifties who had been exposed to COVID-19. Each CDR3 is given with its conserved first and last residue. Fields, in order: J gene, V gene, clone size, D gene, CDR3 DNA, CDR3 protein. The D gene is left open where the match is weak. Clone size appears in some rows only: once, few, many, or a class for an expanded clone.

j_gene: TRBJ2-3; v_gene: TRBV18; abundance: .; d_gene: TRBD2; CDR3nt: TGTGCCAGCTCACCATTAGCGGGGGGCCGCACAGATACGCAGTATTTT; CDR3aa: CASSPLAGGRTDTQYF
j_gene: TRBJ2-3; v_gene: TRBV5-4; abundance: once; d_gene: .; CDR3nt: TGTGCCACCTCGGCCTTTGAGGCCACAGATACGCAGTATTTT; CDR3aa: CATSAFEATDTQYF
j_gene: TRBJ2-1; v_gene: TRBV7-3; abundance: .; d_gene: TRBD2; CDR3nt: TGTGCCAGCAGCCCAGGACTAGCGGGAGGGGAGCAGTTCTTC; CDR3aa: CASSPGLAGGEQFF
j_gene: TRBJ2-7; v_gene: TRBV7-8; abundance: .; d_gene: .; CDR3nt: TGTGCCAGCAGCCCCCGCAGAGGAACCTACGAGCAGTACTTC; CDR3aa: CASSPRRGTYEQYF
j_gene: TRBJ2-5; v_gene: TRBV7-2; abundance: .; d_gene: .; CDR3nt: TGTGCCAGCAGCTTACCTGCGGAGACCCAGTACTTC; CDR3aa: CASSLPAETQYF
j_gene: TRBJ2-2; v_gene: TRBV11-2; abundance: .; d_gene: .; CDR3nt: TGTGCCAGCAAGGGCAGGGGTCTTGCAAACACCGGGGAGCTGTTTTTT; CDR3aa: CASKGRGLANTGELFF
j_gene: TRBJ2-5; v_gene: TRBV2; abundance: .; d_gene: TRBD1; CDR3nt: TGTGCCAGCAAGGCTAGGACAGGGGAGGGGGAGACCCAGTACTTC; CDR3aa: CASKARTGEGETQYF
j_gene: TRBJ2-7; v_gene: TRBV7-2; abundance: .; d_gene: TRBD1; CDR3nt: TGTGCCAGCAGCTACATCTTACGGACAGGCCGTGACGAGCAGTACTTC; CDR3aa: CASSYILRTGRDEQYF
j_gene: TRBJ2-1; v_gene: TRBV5-1; abundance: .; d_gene: .; CDR3nt: TGCGCCAGCAGCTTGGTAACAGATATTTACAATGAGCAGTTCTTC; CDR3aa: CASSLVTDIYNEQFF
j_gene: TRBJ2-5; v_gene: TRBV7-6; abundance: .; d_gene: .; CDR3nt: TGTGCCAGCAGCTTACGACTAAAAGAGACCCAGTACTTC; CDR3aa: CASSLRLKETQYF
j_gene: TRBJ2-6; v_gene: TRBV6-5; abundance: once; d_gene: .; CDR3nt: TGTGCCGGCGGCTCAACCCGTTCTGGGGCCAACGTCCTGACTTTC; CDR3aa: CAGGSTRSGANVLTF
j_gene: TRBJ2-5; v_gene: TRBV4-2; abundance: .; d_gene: TRBD2; CDR3nt: TGTGCCAGCAGCCAAGCGACAGCGGGGAGTTCAGAGACCCAGTACTTC; CDR3aa: CASSQATAGSSETQYF
j_gene: TRBJ2-1; v_gene: TRBV5-1; abundance: .; d_gene: TRBD2; CDR3nt: TGCGCCAGCACCCGGGGAGGGAGTAGGGATGAGCAGTTCTTC; CDR3aa: CASTRGGSRDEQFF
j_gene: TRBJ2-7; v_gene: TRBV6-6; abundance: .; d_gene: TRBD2; CDR3nt: TGTGCCAGCAGTTACTATCGGGGGGGCGACGAGCAGTACTTC; CDR3aa: CASSYYRGGDEQYF
j_gene: TRBJ2-5; v_gene: TRBV18; abundance: .; d_gene: TRBD1; CDR3nt: TGTGCCAGCTCACCGAATCAGGGGGCTGGGGAGACCCAGTACTTC; CDR3aa: CASSPNQGAGETQYF
j_gene: TRBJ1-4; v_gene: TRBV7-9; abundance: .; d_gene: .; CDR3nt: TGTGCCAGCAGCTTATTCCTGTCAACTAATGAAAAACTGTTTTTT; CDR3aa: CASSLFLSTNEKLFF
j_gene: TRBJ1-6; v_gene: TRBV19; abundance: .; d_gene: TRBD1; CDR3nt: TGTGCCAGTACCCCGGACAGGGGAAATTCACCCCTCCACTTT; CDR3aa: CASTPDRGNSPLHF
j_gene: TRBJ2-5; v_gene: TRBV5-1; abundance: .; d_gene: TRBD1; CDR3nt: TGCGCCAGCAGCTCCATGACAGGGATCCAAGAGACCCAGTACTTC; CDR3aa: CASSSMTGIQETQYF
j_gene: TRBJ2-7; v_gene: TRBV5-1; abundance: .; d_gene: .; CDR3nt: TGCGCCAGCAGCTTGGAGACAGTCTCCTACGAGCAGTACTTC; CDR3aa: CASSLETVSYEQYF
j_gene: TRBJ1-6; v_gene: TRBV28; abundance: .; d_gene: TRBD1; CDR3nt: TGTGCCAGCAGTAGGGGACAGGGAGGCTCCTATAATTCACCCCTCCACTTT; CDR3aa: CASSRGQGGSYNSPLHF
j_gene: TRBJ2-1; v_gene: TRBV5-4; abundance: .; d_gene: TRBD1; CDR3nt: TGTGCCAGCAGCCTCGGGACAGGGGCCTATGAGCAGTTCTTC; CDR3aa: CASSLGTGAYEQFF
j_gene: TRBJ1-4; v_gene: TRBV6-4; abundance: .; d_gene: TRBD1; CDR3nt: TGTGCCAGCAGTCGGACAGGGGGGGAAAAACTGTTTTTT; CDR3aa: CASSRTGGEKLFF
j_gene: TRBJ1-1; v_gene: TRBV11-1; abundance: once; d_gene: TRBD1; CDR3nt: TGTGCCAGCAGCCCCCATCAGGGGGCGGTAACTGAAGCTTTCTTT; CDR3aa: CASSPHQGAVTEAFF
j_gene: TRBJ2-1; v_gene: TRBV29-1; abundance: .; d_gene: TRBD2; CDR3nt: TGCAGCGTTGTACAGACCGTCCTAGCGGGGTCCTACAATGAGCAGTTCTTC; CDR3aa: CSVVQTVLAGSYNEQFF
j_gene: TRBJ1-2; v_gene: TRBV19; abundance: .; d_gene: TRBD1; CDR3nt: TGTGCCAGTAGTACTCTACGGGCCTTTTCAGGGGGCGCAGGCTACACCTTC; CDR3aa: CASSTLRAFSGGAGYTF
j_gene: TRBJ2-5; v_gene: TRBV5-4; abundance: .; d_gene: TRBD1; CDR3nt: TGTGCCAGCAGCCAGGGACAGCCCCAAGAGACCCAGTACTTC; CDR3aa: CASSQGQPQETQYF
j_gene: TRBJ2-5; v_gene: TRBV11-2; abundance: .; d_gene: .; CDR3nt: TGTGCCAGCAGCTTAGCAGGGGTCGAGACCCAGTACTTC; CDR3aa: CASSLAGVETQYF
j_gene: TRBJ1-6; v_gene: TRBV6-5; abundance: few; d_gene: .; CDR3nt: TGTGCCAGCAGTTACTCCATTCAATCACCCCTCCACTTT; CDR3aa: CASSYSIQSPLHF
j_gene: TRBJ1-2; v_gene: TRBV12-3/TRBV12-4; abundance: .; d_gene: .; CDR3nt: TGTGCCAGCAGTTTCGGGGGGATAGGCTACACCTTC; CDR3aa: CASSFGGIGYTF
j_gene: TRBJ1-5; v_gene: TRBV27; abundance: .; d_gene: .; CDR3nt: TGTGCCAGCAGTTTCGCAGGGGCGCATAGCAATCAGCCCCAGCATTTT; CDR3aa: CASSFAGAHSNQPQHF
j_gene: TRBJ1-1; v_gene: TRBV19; abundance: .; d_gene: TRBD1; CDR3nt: TGTGCCAGTTTTATGACAGGGCGCACTGAAGCTTTCTTT; CDR3aa: CASFMTGRTEAFF
j_gene: TRBJ1-1; v_gene: TRBV11-2; abundance: .; d_gene: .; CDR3nt: TGTGCCAGCAGTCGATACAGGAATGTAGGCACTGAAGCTTTCTTT; CDR3aa: CASSRYRNVGTEAFF
j_gene: TRBJ1-5; v_gene: TRBV2; abundance: .; d_gene: .; CDR3nt: TGTGCCAGCGCGGGAGAGGGGGGTGGCAATCAGCCCCAGCATTTT; CDR3aa: CASAGEGGGNQPQHF
j_gene: TRBJ2-5; v_gene: TRBV11-3; abundance: .; d_gene: .; CDR3nt: TGTGCCAGCAGCTTAGGTTTGGAGAGTCACCAAGAGACCCAGTACTTC; CDR3aa: CASSLGLESHQETQYF
j_gene: TRBJ2-1; v_gene: TRBV24-1; abundance: .; d_gene: TRBD1; CDR3nt: TGTGCCACCAGTGATTGGGACAGGGGATACAATGAGCAGTTCTTC; CDR3aa: CATSDWDRGYNEQFF
j_gene: TRBJ1-5; v_gene: TRBV2; abundance: .; d_gene: TRBD1; CDR3nt: TGTGCCAGCAGCCTGGACAGGAATCAGCCCCAGCATTTT; CDR3aa: CASSLDRNQPQHF
j_gene: TRBJ1-5; v_gene: TRBV12-3/TRBV12-4; abundance: .; d_gene: .; CDR3nt: TGTGCCAGCAGTCGAGGGAACCAGCCCCAGCATTTT; CDR3aa: CASSRGNQPQHF
j_gene: TRBJ1-1; v_gene: TRBV2; abundance: .; d_gene: .; CDR3nt: TGTGCCAGCAGTGAAGTTGAACTCACTGAAGCTTTCTTT; CDR3aa: CASSEVELTEAFF
j_gene: TRBJ2-2; v_gene: TRBV6-4; abundance: .; d_gene: TRBD1; CDR3nt: TGTGCCAGCACTGTAGAGGCAGGGGGCACCGGGGAGCTGTTTTTT; CDR3aa: CASTVEAGGTGELFF
j_gene: TRBJ2-3; v_gene: TRBV3-1/TRBV3-2; abundance: once; d_gene: TRBD2; CDR3nt: TGTGCCAGCAGCCGGCGGGAGGGTTTGAGGACAGATACGCAGTATTTT; CDR3aa: CASSRREGLRTDTQYF
j_gene: TRBJ2-7; v_gene: TRBV5-1; abundance: .; d_gene: TRBD1; CDR3nt: TGCGCCAGCACCATTGGTAGGGGGCTAAGCTCCTACGAGCAGTACTTC; CDR3aa: CASTIGRGLSSYEQYF
j_gene: TRBJ1-5; v_gene: TRBV7-2; abundance: .; d_gene: .; CDR3nt: TGTGCCAGCAGCTTATTAACAAATCAGCCCCAGCATTTT; CDR3aa: CASSLLTNQPQHF
j_gene: TRBJ1-2; v_gene: TRBV12-3/TRBV12-4; abundance: .; d_gene: .; CDR3nt: TGTGCCAGCAGTTTTAGACAGAACTATGGCTACACCTTC; CDR3aa: CASSFRQNYGYTF
j_gene: TRBJ1-6; v_gene: TRBV7-2; abundance: few; d_gene: .; CDR3nt: TGTGCCAGCAGCTTTGACAGGCTATATTCGGGTTCACCCCTCCACTTT; CDR3aa: CASSFDRLYSGSPLHF
j_gene: TRBJ1-4; v_gene: TRBV5-1; abundance: .; d_gene: .; CDR3nt: TGCGCCAGCAGCTTGGGGAGTAATGAAAAACTGTTTTTT; CDR3aa: CASSLGSNEKLFF
j_gene: TRBJ1-6; v_gene: TRBV5-5; abundance: .; d_gene: TRBD1; CDR3nt: TGTGCCAGCAGCTTGTTGACAGGGAGGTTGAATTCACCCCTCCACTTT; CDR3aa: CASSLLTGRLNSPLHF
j_gene: TRBJ2-7; v_gene: TRBV7-2; abundance: .; d_gene: .; CDR3nt: TGTGCCAGCAGCTTATCAAGCGGTAGCTCCTACGAGCAGTACTTC; CDR3aa: CASSLSSGSSYEQYF
j_gene: TRBJ2-2; v_gene: TRBV7-6; abundance: .; d_gene: .; CDR3nt: TGTGCCAGCAGCTTAGGGTCGATTACGGCCGGGGAGCTGTTTTTT; CDR3aa: CASSLGSITAGELFF
j_gene: TRBJ2-3; v_gene: TRBV5-1; abundance: .; d_gene: .; CDR3nt: TGCGCCAGCAGCTCCCAGGGCCTAGATACGCAGTATTTT; CDR3aa: CASSSQGLDTQYF
j_gene: TRBJ1-5; v_gene: TRBV20-1; abundance: .; d_gene: .; CDR3nt: TGCAGTGCTAGTCCAGGGCGAACGAAGCCCCAGCATTTT; CDR3aa: CSASPGRTKPQHF
j_gene: TRBJ2-7; v_gene: TRBV5-1; abundance: .; d_gene: .; CDR3nt: TGCGCCAGCAGCTTGGACTCTCACCCGGCGGACGAGCAGTACTTC; CDR3aa: CASSLDSHPADEQYF
j_gene: TRBJ2-5; v_gene: TRBV11-2; abundance: .; d_gene: TRBD2; CDR3nt: TGTGCCAGCAGCTTATTGGGCGGGGGGGGAGAGACCCAGTACTTC; CDR3aa: CASSLLGGGGETQYF
j_gene: TRBJ1-1; v_gene: TRBV28; abundance: .; d_gene: .; CDR3nt: TGTGCCAGCATCCCGACAACGAACACTGAAGCTTTCTTT; CDR3aa: CASIPTTNTEAFF